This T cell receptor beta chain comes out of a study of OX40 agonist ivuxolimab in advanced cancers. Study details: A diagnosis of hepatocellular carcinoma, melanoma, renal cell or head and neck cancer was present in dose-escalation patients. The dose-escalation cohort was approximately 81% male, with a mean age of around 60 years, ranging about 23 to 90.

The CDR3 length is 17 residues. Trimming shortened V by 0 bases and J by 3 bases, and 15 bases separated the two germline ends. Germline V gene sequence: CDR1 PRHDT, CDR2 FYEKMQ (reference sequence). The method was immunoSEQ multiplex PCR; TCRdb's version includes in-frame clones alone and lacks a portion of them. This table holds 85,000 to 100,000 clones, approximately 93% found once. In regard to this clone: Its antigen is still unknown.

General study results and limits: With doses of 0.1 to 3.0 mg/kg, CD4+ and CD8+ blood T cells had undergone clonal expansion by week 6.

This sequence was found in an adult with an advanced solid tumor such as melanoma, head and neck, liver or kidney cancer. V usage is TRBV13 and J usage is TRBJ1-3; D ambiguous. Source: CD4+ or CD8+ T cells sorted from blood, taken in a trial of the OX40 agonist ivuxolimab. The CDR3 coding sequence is TGTGCCAGCAGCTTAGGACTCCCACTCTCTGATGGAAACACCATATATTTT. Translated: CASSLGLPLSDGNTIYF.